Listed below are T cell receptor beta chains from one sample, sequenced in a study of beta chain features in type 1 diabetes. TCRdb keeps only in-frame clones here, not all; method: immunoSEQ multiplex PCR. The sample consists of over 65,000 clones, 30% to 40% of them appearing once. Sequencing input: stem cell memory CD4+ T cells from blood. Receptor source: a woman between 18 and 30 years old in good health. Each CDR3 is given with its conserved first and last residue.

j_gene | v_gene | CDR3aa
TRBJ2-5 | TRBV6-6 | CASIRTGDQETQYF
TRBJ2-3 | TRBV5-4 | CASRPGQGTDTQYF
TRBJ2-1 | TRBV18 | CASSPLASGGAGEQFF
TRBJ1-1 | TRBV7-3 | CASSAQGRFTEAFF
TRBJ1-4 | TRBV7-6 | CASSTGHLNEKLFF
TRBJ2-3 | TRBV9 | CASSGGLPTDTQYF
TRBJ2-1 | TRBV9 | CASSVRTGTYNEQFF
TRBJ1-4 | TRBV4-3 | CASSPSNFNEKLFF
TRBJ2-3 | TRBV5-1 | CASSLQGAVDTQYF
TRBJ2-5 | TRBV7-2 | CASSSEGGSSTPQYF
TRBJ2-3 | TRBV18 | CASSPGTGLTTDTQYF
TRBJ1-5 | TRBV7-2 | CASSLTGGSGQPQHF
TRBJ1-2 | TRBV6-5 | CASTGGYGYTF
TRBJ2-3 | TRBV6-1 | CASDFSGGTDTQYF
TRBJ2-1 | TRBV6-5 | CASNLDRSNEQFF
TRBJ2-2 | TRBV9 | CASSVGLGELFF
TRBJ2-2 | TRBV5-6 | CASSLVELNTGELFF
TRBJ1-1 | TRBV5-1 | CASSLSGGNTEAFF
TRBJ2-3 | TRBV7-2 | CASSLNLRGAQYF
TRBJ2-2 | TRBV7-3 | CASSPGGSNTGELFF
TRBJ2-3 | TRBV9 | CASSLSPLSGGDADTQYF
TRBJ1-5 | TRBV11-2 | CASSLLDSDQPQHF
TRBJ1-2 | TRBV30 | CSSGTNYGYTF
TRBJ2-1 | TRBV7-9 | CASSLGLAGVGDEQFF